Following are 19 T cell receptor beta chains from one sample sequenced in a study of T cells expressing NK-cell markers. TCRdb reprocessed the 5' RACE reads, keeping one entry per CDR3 protein, no DNA. Recorded here are 440,000 or so distinct CDR3 sequences; the top ten clones represent roughly 7.2%. What was sequenced was blood T cells: a sorted CD56 or NKG2C T cell subset, CD4+ or CD8+ T cells, or bulk PBMC T cells (not recorded which). The receptor set was obtained from a woman between 18 and 75 years old in good health.

V usage is TRBV20-1 and J usage is TRBJ1-3. The CDR3 spans 17 residues. Germline V gene lookup returns CDR1 DFQATT and CDR2 SNEGSKA (reference sequence). The CDR3 is CSASLVSGISGGNTIYF.

V is TRBV7-2 and J is TRBJ2-7; TCRdb reports TRBD1, a call that lacks DNA to check it against. Germline V gene lookup returns CDR1 SGHTA and CDR2 FQGNSA. The CDR3 length is 15 residues. The CDR3 here is CASSSNRGPSYEQYF.

The chain is built from TRBV5-6 and TRBJ2-1. Germline values: CDR1 SGHDT, CDR2 YYEEEE. CDR3 length equals 13 residues. The CDR3 sequence: CASSSGRRLGQFF.

This chain joins TRBV20-1 and TRBJ2-4; there is no DNA to check the TCRdb D call of TRBD1. This CDR3 is 16 amino acids long. From germline, CDR1 is DFQATT and CDR2 SNEGSKA (reference sequence). This chain's CDR3 is CSAREGWGVAKNIQYF.

The rearrangement joins TRBV29-1 to TRBJ2-5; TCRdb designates TRBD2, a call that cannot be tested without DNA. This CDR3 is built from 14 residues. CDR1 SQVTM and CDR2 ANQGSEA come from the germline V gene. The CDR3 reads CSVERGEGDETQYF. The full variable domain, its missing parts supplied by reference TRBV29-1 and TRBJ2-5, is SAVISQKPSRDICQRGTSLTIQCQVDSQVTMMFWYRQQPGQSLTLIATANQGSEATYESGFVIDKFPISRPNLTFSTLTVSNMSPEDSSIYLCSVERGEGDETQYFGPGTRLLVL.

The gene calls are TRBV15 and TRBJ2-2; there is no DNA to check the TCRdb D call of TRBD2. The germline V gene has CDR1 LNHNV and CDR2 YYDKDF (reference sequence). This CDR3 spans 15 amino acids. CDR3 in amino acids: CATTPGLQNTGELFF.

The chain links TRBV7-2 to TRBJ1-3; there is no DNA to check the TCRdb D call of TRBD1. CDR3 length: 17 residues. Germline V gives CDR1 SGHTA, CDR2 FQGNSA. The CDR3 here is CASSPTPGTTSGNTIYF.

Here the CDR3 reads CASSQDSQGRYGYTF. The chain carries TRBV4-3 and TRBJ1-2; TCRdb returns TRBD1, unconfirmable since there is no DNA. This CDR3 has 15 residues. Per the germline V gene, CDR1 is LGHNA and CDR2 is YSLEER.

The CDR3 loop reads CSYSSGLGETQYF. The chain employs TRBV29-1 and TRBJ2-5; the D gene TCRdb calls, TRBD2, cannot be checked with no DNA. CDR1 is SQVTM and CDR2 is ANQGSEA in the germline V gene. The CDR3 totals 13 residues.

The chain has TRBV28 and TRBJ2-7. Per the germline V gene, CDR1 is MDHEN and CDR2 is SYDVKM. The CDR3 is made up of 16 amino acids. The CDR3 is CASSLFGGRGSYEQYF. The full variable domain, completed using reference TRBV28 and TRBJ2-7, is DVKVTQSSRYLVKRTGEKVFLECVQDMDHENMFWYRQDPGLGLRLIYFSYDVKMKEKGDIPEGYSVSREKKERFSLILESASTNQTSMYLCASSLFGGRGSYEQYFGPGTRLTVT.

The gene calls are TRBV2 and TRBJ2-7; TCRdb lists TRBD1, though no DNA is available to test this call. The CDR3 is 16 amino acids. Per the germline V gene, CDR1 is SNHLY and CDR2 is FYNNEI. The CDR3 reads CASSEQRQLNLYEQYF.

The chain employs TRBV14 and TRBJ2-3; TCRdb's D call, TRBD1, is unchecked because there is no DNA. The germline CDR1 and CDR2 sequences are SGHDN and FVKESK. The CDR3 length is 16 residues. CDR3 residues: CASSPLRDSHTDTQYF.

V gene TRBV5-1 combines with J gene TRBJ1-1; checking the TCRdb D call of TRBD1 is not possible without DNA. The germline V gene has CDR1 SGHRS and CDR2 YFSETQ. The CDR3 runs 15 residues. CDR3 sequence reads: CASSLLPGRNTEAFF.

The V call is TRBV19, the J call TRBJ2-3; TCRdb gives TRBD1 as the D gene, but with no DNA this cannot be confirmed. The V gene's germline CDR1 is LNHDA and CDR2 SQIVND (reference sequence). The CDR3 extends over 15 amino acids. CDR3 loop: CASSIRTVGTDTQYF.

V and J are TRBV5-5 and TRBJ2-1. This CDR3 spans 15 amino acids. Germline values: CDR1 SGHKS, CDR2 YYEKEE (reference sequence). The CDR3 spells CASSSTSESYNEQFF.

The chain is built from TRBV18 and TRBJ2-1; the TCRdb call, TRBD1, lacks DNA for checking. Germline CDR1 is KGHSH and CDR2 is LQKENI. The CDR3 spans 19 residues. The CDR3 here is CASSNPGQGGMAGYNEQFF.

This sequence joins TRBV12-3 or TRBV12-4 and TRBJ2-2. The CDR3 loop spans 15 amino acids. The CDR3 sequence: CASISGQLNTGELFF.

J is TRBJ1-1 and V is TRBV28. The CDR3 loop spans 17 amino acids. Germline V gene data show CDR1 as MDHEN and CDR2 as SYDVKM. This CDR3 is CASSLFRGLRVNTEAFF.

This rearrangement joins TRBV20-1 to TRBJ2-7; TCRdb proposes TRBD2, but this gene call is untestable without DNA. This CDR3 has 13 residues. Germline loops: CDR1 DFQATT, CDR2 SNEGSKA (reference sequence). The CDR3: CSATSGRTYEQYF.